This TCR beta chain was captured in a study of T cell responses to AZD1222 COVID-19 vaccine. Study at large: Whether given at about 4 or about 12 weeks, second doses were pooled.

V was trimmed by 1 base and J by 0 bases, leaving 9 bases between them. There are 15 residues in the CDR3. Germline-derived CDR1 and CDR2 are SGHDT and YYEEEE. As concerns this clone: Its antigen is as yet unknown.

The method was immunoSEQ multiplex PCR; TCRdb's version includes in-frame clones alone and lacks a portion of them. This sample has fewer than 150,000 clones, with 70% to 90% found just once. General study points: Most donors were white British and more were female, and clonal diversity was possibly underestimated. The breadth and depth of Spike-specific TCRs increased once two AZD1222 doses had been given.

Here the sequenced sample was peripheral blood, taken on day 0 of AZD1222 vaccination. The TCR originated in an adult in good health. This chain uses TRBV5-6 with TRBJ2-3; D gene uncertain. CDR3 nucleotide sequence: TGTGCCAGCAGCTTGCGGCCCATGAGCACAGATACGCAGTATTTT. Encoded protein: CASSLRPMSTDTQYF.